One TCR beta chain is described in this entry. Antigen unknown. CDR1 is GTSNPN and CDR2 is SVGIG in the germline V gene (reference sequence). V was pared by 2 bases and J by 1 base, with 8 bases between. This CDR3 is built from 13 residues. This entry comes from a study of T cell responses to AZD1222 COVID-19 vaccine. General study results and limits: Only six or seven AZD1222 recipients tested seropositive at baseline.

Only in-frame clones appear in the TCRdb table, and some are missing; sequencing was by immunoSEQ multiplex PCR. The data show 160,000 or so clones, 80% to 90% seen once. The receptor's source is an adult who received the AZD1222 COVID-19 vaccine. Sequenced here: peripheral blood, sampled 28 days after the second AZD1222 dose. The chain carries TRBV30 and TRBJ1-1; D is uncertain. The CDR3, as DNA: TGTGCCTGGAGTTACTCGGAGAACACTGAAGCTTTCTTT. Its translation is CAWSYSENTEAFF.